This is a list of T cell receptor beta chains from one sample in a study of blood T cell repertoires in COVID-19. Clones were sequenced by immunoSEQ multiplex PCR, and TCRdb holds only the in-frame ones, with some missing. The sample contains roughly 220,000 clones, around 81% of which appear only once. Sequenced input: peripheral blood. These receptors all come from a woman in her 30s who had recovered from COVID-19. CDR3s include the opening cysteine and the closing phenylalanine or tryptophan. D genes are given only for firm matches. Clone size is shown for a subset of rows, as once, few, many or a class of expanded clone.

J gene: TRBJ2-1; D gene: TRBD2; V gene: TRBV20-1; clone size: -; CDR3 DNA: TGCAGTGCTAGTGAAAGCGGGAGGACCAATGAGCAGTTCTTC; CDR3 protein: CSASESGRTNEQFF
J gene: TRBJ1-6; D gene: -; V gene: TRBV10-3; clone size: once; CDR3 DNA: TGTGCCATCAGCCCAGATAATTCACCCCTCCACTTT; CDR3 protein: CAISPDNSPLHF
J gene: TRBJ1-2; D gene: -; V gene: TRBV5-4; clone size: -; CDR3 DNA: TGTGCCAGCAGCTTCTACGGTACGGATGGCTACACCTTC; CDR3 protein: CASSFYGTDGYTF
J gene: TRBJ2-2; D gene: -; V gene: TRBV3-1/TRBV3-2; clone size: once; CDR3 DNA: TGTGCGGCACAGTGGAACACCGGGGAGCTGTTTTTT; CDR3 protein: CAAQWNTGELFF
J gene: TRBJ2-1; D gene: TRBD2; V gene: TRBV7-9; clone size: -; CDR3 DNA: TGTGCCAGCAGCTCGGGTGCTAGCGGTGTGAGCTCCTACAATGAGCAGTTCTTC; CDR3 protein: CASSSGASGVSSYNEQFF
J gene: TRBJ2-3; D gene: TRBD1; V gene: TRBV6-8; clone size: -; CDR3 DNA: TGTGCCAGCGGAAACCGGGACAGGCCCCGGACCCCCTGGCAGTATTTT; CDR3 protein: CASGNRDRPRTPWQYF
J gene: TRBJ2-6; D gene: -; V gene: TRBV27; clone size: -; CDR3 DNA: TGTGCCAGCAGTTTAGACTCTGGAGTTCACTCTGGGGCCAACGTCCTGACTTTC; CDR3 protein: CASSLDSGVHSGANVLTF
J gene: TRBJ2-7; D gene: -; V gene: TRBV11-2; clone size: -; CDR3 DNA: TGTGCCAGCAGCTTAGGAGCGCCTCGGTTGGAGCAGTACTTC; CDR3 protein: CASSLGAPRLEQYF
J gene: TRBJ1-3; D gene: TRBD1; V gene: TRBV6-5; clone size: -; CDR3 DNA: TGTGCCAGTGGGGGACAGGGCGGAAACACCATATATTTT; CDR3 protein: CASGGQGGNTIYF
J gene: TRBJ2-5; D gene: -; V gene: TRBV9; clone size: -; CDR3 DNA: TGTGCCACCTCGAGGACAGAAACTCAAGAGACCCAGTACTTC; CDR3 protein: CATSRTETQETQYF
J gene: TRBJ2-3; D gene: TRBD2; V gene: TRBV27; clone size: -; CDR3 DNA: TGTGCCAGCAGTGGACTAGCGGGAGGTTCTTCTACGCAGTATTTT; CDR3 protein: CASSGLAGGSSTQYF
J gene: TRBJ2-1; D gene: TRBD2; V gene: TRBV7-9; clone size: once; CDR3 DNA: TGTGCCAGCAGACCGGGACTAGCGGTGAATGAGCAGTTCTTC; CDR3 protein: CASRPGLAVNEQFF
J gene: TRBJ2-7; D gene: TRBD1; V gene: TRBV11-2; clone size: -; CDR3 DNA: TGTGCCAGCAGCTTCGGACAGGGGGTAGTCGAGCAGTACTTC; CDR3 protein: CASSFGQGVVEQYF
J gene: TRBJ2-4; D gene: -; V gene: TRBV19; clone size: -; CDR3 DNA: TGTGCCAGTAGTCCTTTAATTCAGTACTTC; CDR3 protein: CASSPLIQYF
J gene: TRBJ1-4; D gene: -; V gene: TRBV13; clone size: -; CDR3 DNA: TGTGCCAGCAGCTCCCCGGGACAAAGGAATGAAAAACTGTTTTTT; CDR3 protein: CASSSPGQRNEKLFF
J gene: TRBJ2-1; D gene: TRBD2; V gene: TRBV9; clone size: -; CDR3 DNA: TGTGCCAGCAGCGCTAGCGGGGTAAACTACAATGAGCAGTTCTTC; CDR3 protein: CASSASGVNYNEQFF
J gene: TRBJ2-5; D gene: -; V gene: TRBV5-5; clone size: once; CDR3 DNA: TGTGCCAGCAGCTTGTCTGGGAGTGCGGTCGAGACCCAGTACTTC; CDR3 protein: CASSLSGSAVETQYF
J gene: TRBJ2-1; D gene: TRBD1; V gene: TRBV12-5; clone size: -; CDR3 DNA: TGTGCTAGTGGTTCCGGACAGGGGGAATACAATGAGCAGTTCTTC; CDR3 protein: CASGSGQGEYNEQFF
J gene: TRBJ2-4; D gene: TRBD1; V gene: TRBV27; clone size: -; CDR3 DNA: TGTGCCAGCAGTAGACAGGGGTCGGGTATTAACATTCAGTACTTC; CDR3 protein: CASSRQGSGINIQYF
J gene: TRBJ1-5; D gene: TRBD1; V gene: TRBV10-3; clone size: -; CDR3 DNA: TGTGCCATCAGGCTTGAACAGGGGAATTTTGAGCCCCAGCATTTT; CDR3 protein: CAIRLEQGNFEPQHF
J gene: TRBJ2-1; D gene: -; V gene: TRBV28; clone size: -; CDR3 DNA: TGTGCCAGCGCGACTTCCGAAACCGACAATGAGCAGTTCTTC; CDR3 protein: CASATSETDNEQFF
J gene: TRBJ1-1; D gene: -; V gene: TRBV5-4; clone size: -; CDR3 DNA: TGTGCCAGCAGCTTCGACAGTAACACTGAAGCTTTCTTT; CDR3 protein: CASSFDSNTEAFF
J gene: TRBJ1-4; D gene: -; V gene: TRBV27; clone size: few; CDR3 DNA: TGTGCCAGCAGTTTATACAGCCCCCTGAAATATGAAAAACTGTTTTTT; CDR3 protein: CASSLYSPLKYEKLFF
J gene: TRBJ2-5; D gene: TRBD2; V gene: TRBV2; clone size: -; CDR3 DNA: TGTGCCGGGAGGGGCAGGGACTACAAAGAGACCCAGTACTTC; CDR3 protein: CAGRGRDYKETQYF
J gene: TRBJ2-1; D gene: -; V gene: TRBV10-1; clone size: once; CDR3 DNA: TGCGCCAGCAGTGTGGGGGGAGAGGCCTACAATGAGCAGTTCTTC; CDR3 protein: CASSVGGEAYNEQFF
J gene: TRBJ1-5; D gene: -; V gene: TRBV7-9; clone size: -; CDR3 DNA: TGTGCCAGCAGTTGGACAGAAAATCAGCCCCAGCATTTT; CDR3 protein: CASSWTENQPQHF
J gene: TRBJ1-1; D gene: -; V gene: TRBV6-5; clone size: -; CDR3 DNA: TGTGCCAGCAGAACTAACAGGGACACTGAAGCTTTCTTT; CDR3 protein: CASRTNRDTEAFF
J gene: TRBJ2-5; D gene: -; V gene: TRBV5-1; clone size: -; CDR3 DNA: TGCGCCAGCAGCTTGGTTCCGGGAGAGACCCAGTACTTC; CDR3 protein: CASSLVPGETQYF
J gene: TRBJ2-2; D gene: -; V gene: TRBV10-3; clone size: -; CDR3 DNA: TGTGCCATCAGTGAGTCGAGCGGCCCAGGCAAGAACACCGGGGAGCTGTTTTTT; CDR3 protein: CAISESSGPGKNTGELFF
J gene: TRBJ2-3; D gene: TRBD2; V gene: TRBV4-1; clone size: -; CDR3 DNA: TGCGCCAGCAGCCAAGGAGACGTAGCGGGAAGGGATACGCAGTATTTT; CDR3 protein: CASSQGDVAGRDTQYF
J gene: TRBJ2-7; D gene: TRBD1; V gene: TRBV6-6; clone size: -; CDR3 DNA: TGTGCCAGCAGTCAGACAGGGGTAGACTACGAGCAGTACTTC; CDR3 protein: CASSQTGVDYEQYF
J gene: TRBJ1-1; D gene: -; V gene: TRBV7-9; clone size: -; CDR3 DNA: TGTGCCAGCAGCTTAGGATCCTACGAGGGCACTGAAGCTTTCTTT; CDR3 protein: CASSLGSYEGTEAFF